This paragraph covers one TCR beta chain sequence. What it binds is not known. These data belong to a study of T cell responses to AZD1222 COVID-19 vaccine. Profiling relied on immunoSEQ multiplex PCR, and the TCRdb table lists in-frame clones only, not all of them. The sample holds more than 40,000 clones, 90% seen once. Study-level points and caveats: Researchers took repertoire samples only after the peak T cell response had come. Per reports, nearly half of all spike-specific TCRs target regions that are unmutated in variants. White British ancestry dominated among donors, who included more females, and clonal diversity was possibly underestimated. With two AZD1222 doses given, Spike-specific TCR breadth and depth both rose.

The CDR3 is 14 residues long. V dropped 7 bases and J dropped 5; count of bases not matched to a gene: 4. Germline loops: CDR1 SGHRS, CDR2 YFSETQ. This chain links TRBV5-1 with TRBJ2-3; 13 positions match TRBD2. The sample here was peripheral blood, taken 28 days after the second AZD1222 dose. This receptor was identified in an adult who received the AZD1222 COVID-19 vaccine. CDR3 loop: CASGRTSGGDTQYF. As DNA, the CDR3 is TGCGCCAGCGGGCGGACTAGCGGGGGAGATACGCAGTATTTT.